This T cell receptor (beta chain) is drawn from a study of T cell responses to AZD1222 COVID-19 vaccine. On the study more broadly: Second-dose timings of about 4 or about 12 weeks were pooled.

Profiled with immunoSEQ multiplex PCR; TCRdb holds only in-frame clones, not every one. The table records 100,000 to 120,000 clones, about 87% of them present only once. CDR1 and CDR2 (germline): SGDLS, YYNGEE. V shed 0 bases, J shed 9 bases, and the junction held 6 bases outside the gene matches. The CDR3 is 14 amino acids. As for this clone: Antigen unknown.

The study's findings and limits: Repertoires in all cases were sampled only once the peak T cell response had passed. Reportedly, close to half of spike-specific TCRs are directed against unmutated variant regions.

The sequence derives from an adult in good health. V usage is TRBV9 and J usage is TRBJ2-1, with 7 bases lining up with TRBD2. Specimen: peripheral blood, collected on day 0 of AZD1222 vaccination. For the CDR3, the DNA is TGTGCCAGCAGCGTAGGCATGCGCGGGGGTGAGCAGTTCTTC. Amino acids: CASSVGMRGGEQFF.